The rows below give T cell receptor beta chains drawn from one sample of a study of shared clonotypes between healthy human individuals. Data came from immunoSEQ multiplex PCR; TCRdb stores just in-frame clones and leaves some out. The data show some 2 million clones, 85% to 95% seen once. The sample was naive CD4+ T cells sorted from blood. The receptors come from a man between 18 and 29 years old in good health. The CDR3 runs from the conserved cysteine through the conserved F or W. Fields, in order: clone size, D gene, V gene, J gene, CDR3 DNA, CDR3 protein. The D gene is left open where the match is weak. Only part of the rows carry a size: once, few, many, or a class if the clone is expanded.

-,-,TRBV2,TRBJ2-6,TGTGCCAGTAGGGACAACTCTGGGGCCAACGTCCTGACTTTC,CASRDNSGANVLTF
-,TRBD2,TRBV9,TRBJ2-3,TGTGCCAGCAGCGTAGAGGGGACTAGGACAGATACGCAGTATTTT,CASSVEGTRTDTQYF
few,-,TRBV6-5,TRBJ1-5,TGTGCCAGCAGAGACACAGGGAATCAGCCCCAGCATTTT,CASRDTGNQPQHF
once,-,TRBV6-1,TRBJ2-5,TGTGCCAGCAGTGAAGGGGTCTCCAAGCAAGAGACCCAGTACTTC,CASSEGVSKQETQYF
-,-,TRBV7-2,TRBJ2-5,TGTGCCAGCAGCTTTACTAGACAGGAGACCCAGTACTTC,CASSFTRQETQYF
-,-,TRBV18,TRBJ2-7,TGTGCCAGCTCAACCTACACCGGGACCTCCCTTTACGAGCAGTACTTC,CASSTYTGTSLYEQYF
-,TRBD1,TRBV6-6,TRBJ1-1,TGTGCCAGCAGTGCGACAGGGGGCGCGGACACTGAAGCTTTCTTT,CASSATGGADTEAFF
once,-,TRBV11-3,TRBJ2-1,TGTGCCAGCAGCTTAGACAGGTACAATGAGCAGTTCTTC,CASSLDRYNEQFF
-,-,TRBV4-1,TRBJ2-2,TGCGCCAGCAGCCAGGGGATTGGGCCGAACACCGGGGAGCTGTTTTTT,CASSQGIGPNTGELFF
-,-,TRBV7-8,TRBJ1-6,TGTGCCAGCAGCTTAGGAGGGGTTTCACCCCTCCACTTT,CASSLGGVSPLHF
-,-,TRBV10-3,TRBJ2-5,TGTGCCATCAGTGTCGAAGGGAAGGAGACCCAGTACTTC,CAISVEGKETQYF
-,-,TRBV18,TRBJ2-2,TGTGCCAGCTCACCCGGGACGGTGCCCGCCGGGGAGCTGTTTTTT,CASSPGTVPAGELFF
-,-,TRBV19,TRBJ1-1,TGTGCCAGTACCCGCATGGGGGGCACTGAAGCTTTCTTT,CASTRMGGTEAFF
-,-,TRBV2,TRBJ1-1,TGTGCCAGCAGTGAACGGGGGAAGAACACTGAAGCTTTCTTT,CASSERGKNTEAFF